The 15 T cell receptor beta chains below were found in one sample sequenced in a study of T cells in pancreatic ductal adenocarcinoma listed by TCRdb under 2017. The library relied on the immunoSEQ multiplex PCR assay. TCRdb carries this immuneACCESS record with in-frame sequences only. Its versions omit some clonotypes, under half of them owing to an unresolved V gene in the studies checked, with the rest unexplained. The sample profile shows over 100,000 clones; around 96% of them were found once. The ten largest clonotypes hold roughly 3.1% of the sample. Pancreatic ductal adenocarcinoma patients who had undergone surgery without neoadjuvant therapy were selected. Input material: PBMCs. The receptor set was obtained from a human donor with pancreatic ductal adenocarcinoma.

V usage is TRBV6-6 and J usage is TRBJ1-2; 7 nucleotides match TRBD1. J was trimmed by 4 bases and V by 5 bases; bases with no gene match: 7. The CDR3 has 14 residues. Germline V gene lookup returns CDR1 MNHNY and CDR2 SVGAGI (reference sequence). CDR3 coding DNA: TGTGCCAGCAGTAACAGGGGTTTGTCCTATGGCTACACCTTC. It translates to CASSNRGLSYGYTF.

This rearrangement joins TRBV11-3 to TRBJ2-1; 7 bases agree with TRBD1. The germline V gene encodes CDR1 SGHNT and CDR2 YENEEA. V shed 0 bases and J 4 bases; nucleotides not matched to a gene: 6. The CDR3 length is 16 residues. CDR3 residues: CASSLEAQGPYNEQFF. The CDR3 DNA sequence: TGTGCCAGCAGCTTAGAGGCACAGGGGCCGTACAATGAGCAGTTCTTC.

The V call is TRBV28, the J call TRBJ2-3, with 8 positions matching TRBD1. The CDR3 extends over 15 amino acids. Germline lookup yields CDR1 MDHEN and CDR2 SYDVKM. J gave up 1 base and V 6 bases, and 6 bases lay outside the gene matches. The CDR3 reads CASSEPGQGTDTQYF. Here the CDR3 DNA reads TGTGCCAGCAGCGAACCGGGACAGGGCACAGATACGCAGTATTTT. The full variable domain, with the rest looked up from reference TRBV28 and TRBJ2-3, is DVKVTQSSRYLVKRTGEKVFLECVQDMDHENMFWYRQDPGLGLRLIYFSYDVKMKEKGDIPEGYSVSREKKERFSLILESASTNQTSMYLCASSEPGQGTDTQYFGPGTRLTVL.

The genes are TRBV7-2 and TRBJ2-1; D may be TRBD2 (5 bases). This CDR3 contains 14 residues. Per the germline V gene, CDR1 is SGHTA and CDR2 is FQGNSA. V shed 6 bases and J shed 6 bases, with 15 bases lying between them. CDR3: CASRPGSAPNEQFF. The CDR3 DNA is TGTGCCAGCAGGCCGGGATCCGCCCCCAATGAGCAGTTCTTC.

This chain connects TRBV18 to TRBJ2-6; 10 bases agree with TRBD2. V gave up 1 base and J gave up 1 base; unmatched junction bases: 1. CDR3 length equals 17 residues. CDR1 is KGHSH, CDR2 LQKENI, per germline. The CDR3, as DNA: TGTGCCAGCTCACCACTAGCGGGAGGTTCTGGGGCCAACGTCCTGACTTTC. Protein sequence: CASSPLAGGSGANVLTF.

The chain has TRBV28 and TRBJ1-1; D is undetermined. Germline V CDR1 and CDR2: MDHEN, SYDVKM. V was trimmed by 3 bases and J by 4 bases, leaving 15 bases between them. The CDR3 length is 15 residues. CDR3 protein: CASSFRSEKATEAFF. CDR3 nucleotide sequence: TGTGCCAGCAGTTTCCGGTCGGAGAAGGCCACTGAAGCTTTCTTT.

The chain recombines TRBV11-1 with TRBJ2-2; possible D gene TRBD2, 5 bases. The germline gives CDR1 SGHAT, CDR2 FQDESV (reference sequence). The CDR3 runs 16 residues. Trimming took 3 bases from V and 4 from J, leaving 15 bases between them. The CDR3 is CASSFSGLGGTGELFF. In DNA, the CDR3 is TGTGCCAGCAGCTTTTCCGGTCTAGGAGGCACCGGGGAGCTGTTTTTT. Full variable domain (missing parts from reference TRBV11-1 and TRBJ2-2): EAEVAQSPRYKITEKSQAVAFWCDPISGHATLYWYRQILGQGPELLVQFQDESVVDDSQLPKDRFSAERLKGVDSTLKIQPAELGDSAMYLCASSFSGLGGTGELFFGEGSRLTVL.

The chain is built from TRBV7-3 and TRBJ2-2; 11 bases match TRBD2. The V gene end was trimmed by 0 bases and the J gene end by 4 bases; junction bases not matched to a gene: 1. The CDR3 consists of 16 residues. The germline V gene has CDR1 SGHTA and CDR2 FQGTGA. The CDR3 sequence is CASSLTSGRATGELFF. The CDR3, as DNA: TGTGCCAGCAGCTTAACTAGCGGGAGGGCCACCGGGGAGCTGTTTTTT.

The V call is TRBV25-1, the J call TRBJ2-6; a possible D gene is TRBD1 (6 bases). CDR1 and CDR2 from the germline V gene are MGHDK and SYGVNS. The V gene lost 0 bases and the J gene lost 3 bases, with 12 bases spanning the gap. The CDR3 has 17 residues. In nucleotides, the CDR3 is TGTGCCAGCAGTGAATATTGGGGGCCCGGTGGGGCCAACGTCCTGACTTTC. Amino acid sequence: CASSEYWGPGGANVLTF. The complete variable domain, with remaining parts taken from reference TRBV25-1 and TRBJ2-6, reads EADIYQTPRYLVIGTGKKITLECSQTMGHDKMYWYQQDPGMELHLIHYSYGVNSTEKGDLSSESTVSRIRTEHFPLTLESARPSHTSQYLCASSEYWGPGGANVLTFGAGSRLTVL.

The chain links TRBV30 to TRBJ2-2; 9 bases are a match to TRBD2. This CDR3 has 14 amino acids. Germline V lookup: CDR1 GTSNPN, CDR2 SVGIG (reference sequence). Trimming at V came to 5 bases and at J to 8 bases, leaving 9 bases not matched to a gene. The CDR3, as DNA: TGTGCCTGGCCCGGACTAGCGTCATCTGGGGAGCTGTTTTTT. This codes for CAWPGLASSGELFF.

This clone was recorded a few times. The chain has TRBV7-3 and TRBJ2-3, with D possibly TRBD2 on 5 matching bases. CDR3 length: 14 residues. The V and J ends lost 2 bases and 3 bases respectively, with 9 bases between them. The V gene's germline CDR1 is SGHTA and CDR2 FQGTGA. CDR3 in amino acids: CASSLQSGTDTQYF. The DNA of the CDR3 is TGTGCCAGCAGCTTACAGTCGGGGACAGATACGCAGTATTTT.

This sequence joins TRBV7-9 and TRBJ1-4, with 7 nucleotides matching TRBD1. The germline V gene encodes CDR1 SEHNR and CDR2 FQNEAQ (reference sequence). The CDR3 extends over 13 amino acids. V lost 5 bases to trimming and J lost 8 bases; unmatched junction nucleotides: 5. DNA of the CDR3: TGTGCCAGCAGCCTACGGGACAGCGAAAAACTGTTTTTT. Translated: CASSLRDSEKLFF.

The sample holds one count of this clone. The chain joins TRBV7-8 to TRBJ2-7, with 8 bases identical to TRBD2. Germline CDR1 is SGHVS and CDR2 is FQNEAQ. V trimming: 4 bases; J trimming: 2 bases; junction bases outside the gene matches: 4. The CDR3 sequence is 14 residues long. CDR3 amino acids: CASSSTSGAYEQYF. DNA of the CDR3: TGTGCCAGCAGCTCAACTAGCGGCGCCTACGAGCAGTACTTC.

The chain combines TRBV7-2 with TRBJ1-3; 7 nucleotides agree with TRBD1. The CDR3 runs 14 residues. V shed 5 bases, J shed 4 bases, and the junction held 5 bases outside the gene matches. CDR1 SGHTA and CDR2 FQGNSA come from the germline V gene. CDR3: CASSRDSTGNTIYF. The CDR3 coding sequence is TGTGCCAGCAGCCGGGACAGTACAGGAAACACCATATATTTT.

The V gene is TRBV18, the J gene TRBJ2-3; D call uncertain. The CDR3 contains 13 residues. Deletions cut 3 bases from V and 6 bases from J, with 10 bases between. The germline V gene encodes CDR1 KGHSH and CDR2 LQKENI. The CDR3 protein is CASSPEPRDTQYF. CDR3 bases: TGTGCCAGCTCACCCGAACCGAGGGATACGCAGTATTTT.